The T cell receptor beta chain under discussion was sequenced for a study of T cell clonotyping in hematopoietic cell transplantation. Findings of the study overall: After transplant, recipient diversity fell while pathologically expanded clonotypes grew through day 180.

Sequencing was performed with immunoSEQ multiplex PCR; in TCRdb, only in-frame clones are kept and a portion is missing. The data contain roughly 30,000 clones, approximately 80% of them singletons. The time point: recipient sample about 28 days before transplant, after cytoreduction. Details on this clone: Its target is not known.

V was pared by 2 bases and J by 4 bases, with 3 bases between. This CDR3 has 12 amino acids. Germline CDR1 reads LGHNA; CDR2 reads YNFKEQ. The source of this sequence is a woman aged 25-40 years with chronic myeloid leukemia. Some clones in this sample may be carry-over from other donors' samples. V gene TRBV4-2 combines with J gene TRBJ1-5; D is uncertain. The sequences come from peripheral blood mononuclear cells, collected before stem cell transplant. The DNA for the CDR3 is TGTGCCAGCAGCCAATTAAATCAGCCCCAGCATTTT. Protein sequence: CASSQLNQPQHF.